This entry concerns a single T cell receptor beta chain. The CDR3 is made up of 12 amino acids. V lost 1 base, J lost 7 bases, and 8 bases lay in between. CDR1 is SGHRS, CDR2 YFSETQ, per germline. This entry is derived from a study of a mutant IDH1 vaccine in newly diagnosed glioma. Clones were sequenced by immunoSEQ multiplex PCR, and TCRdb holds only the in-frame ones, with some missing. This sample has some 51,000 clones, with about three quarters found just once. Documented time point: baseline, week 1 (first vaccination visit). The treatment: pre-vaccination baseline after standard-of-care therapy.

Source: PBMCs, taken from a glioma patient treated with radiotherapy, temozolomide or both. The TCR originated in a woman in her thirties or forties with glioma. The V gene is TRBV5-1, the J gene TRBJ1-1, with D possibly TRBD1 on 6 matching bases. CDR3 coding DNA: TGCGCCAGCAGCTTGAAGGGGGTTGAAGCTTTCTTT. It codes for CASSLKGVEAFF.